The 14 T cell receptor beta chains in this list originate from one sample, sequenced in a study of technical replicates of blood from several donors. Profiling relied on immunoSEQ multiplex PCR, and the TCRdb table lists in-frame clones only, not all of them. Altogether 85,000 to 100,000 clones are present, 90% to 96% being singletons, with the ten largest covering approximately 0.23%. Source material: T cells isolated from PBMCs. The receptors shown here come from a human donor in good health.

This sequence joins TRBV28 and TRBJ1-2; perhaps TRBD1 as D (5 bases). The CDR3 has 13 residues. Germline assignment: CDR1 MDHEN and CDR2 SYDVKM. V was pared by 5 bases and J by 2 bases, with 9 bases between. CDR3 residues: CASSLGHNYGYTF. The CDR3 DNA reads as TGTGCCAGCAGTCTCGGACACAACTATGGCTACACCTTC.

This clone was counted a single time. This rearrangement joins TRBV4-1 to TRBJ2-5; 8 bases are a match to TRBD1. Germline assignment: CDR1 MGHRA and CDR2 YSYEKL. This CDR3 is built from 18 residues. The V and J ends lost 1 base and 5 bases, in that order; junction bases with no gene match: 15. This chain's CDR3 is CASSQGPQGAGVGETQYF. In DNA form, the CDR3 reads TGCGCCAGCAGCCAAGGGCCTCAGGGGGCCGGGGTCGGTGAGACCCAGTACTTC.

This chain links TRBV10-2 with TRBJ2-7, with 9 bases identical to TRBD1. Looked up from germline, CDR1 is WSHSY and CDR2 is SAAADI. V shed 7 bases, J shed 4 bases, and the junction held 5 bases outside the gene matches. The CDR3 has 13 amino acids. The CDR3 sequence is CASTADRGYEQYF. CDR3 nucleotide sequence: TGCGCCAGCACGGCGGACAGGGGATACGAGCAGTACTTC.

The chain carries TRBV11-2 and TRBJ1-2, with a possible D match to TRBD1 (6 bases). V dropped 1 base and J dropped 0 bases, with 12 bases sitting between them. Germline V gene data show CDR1 as SGHAT and CDR2 as FQNNGV. The length of the CDR3 is 16 residues. CDR3 loop: CASSLASTGANYGYTF. In DNA form, the CDR3 reads TGTGCCAGCAGCTTAGCCTCGACAGGAGCTAACTATGGCTACACCTTC.

This chain uses TRBV18 with TRBJ2-7, with TRBD1 identical over 10 bases. The CDR3 runs to 17 residues. Germline CDR1 KGHSH, CDR2 LQKENI. Trimming took 0 bases from V and 6 from J; bases not matched to a gene: 11. The CDR3 bases are TGTGCCAGCTCACCACCGGGGGGCGACAGGGGGCTGAGCGAGCAGTACTTC. Its translation: CASSPPGGDRGLSEQYF.

V usage is TRBV27 and J usage is TRBJ2-1; tentatively, D is TRBD2 (7 bases). V was shortened by 5 bases and J by 3 bases, with 14 bases between the two germline ends. The CDR3 spans 15 residues. Germline V lookup: CDR1 MNHEY, CDR2 SMNVEV (reference sequence). The CDR3 DNA follows: TGTGCCAGCAGTACCCGGGGGGACAACTACAATGAGCAGTTCTTC. Residues: CASSTRGDNYNEQFF.

The chain couples TRBV27 to TRBJ2-3; a possible D gene is TRBD1 (5 bases). The germline V gene has CDR1 MNHEY and CDR2 SMNVEV (reference sequence). CDR3 length: 14 amino acids. The V gene lost 2 bases and the J gene lost 6 bases, with 12 bases spanning the gap. CDR3 bases: TGTGCCAGCAGTTTAATAGTAGGGGCGGATACGCAGTATTTT. This codes for CASSLIVGADTQYF.

This chain links TRBV11-2 with TRBJ1-5; TRBD1 matches 9 bases. There are 14 residues in the CDR3. With V trimmed by 5 bases and J by 3 bases, 2 bases remained unmatched. Germline CDR1 and CDR2: SGHAT and FQNNGV. In DNA form, the CDR3 reads TGTGCCAGCAGCGGACAGGGGACCAATCAGCCCCAGCATTTT. It codes for CASSGQGTNQPQHF.

V is TRBV5-8 and J is TRBJ1-1; D uncertain. V lost 2 bases and J 3 bases, leaving 11 bases between the germline ends. CDR1 and CDR2 (germline): SGHTS, YDEGEE. This CDR3 is 14 amino acids long. CDR3: CASSLRRGYTEAFF. As DNA, the CDR3 is TGTGCCAGCAGCTTACGGCGAGGGTACACTGAAGCTTTCTTT.

This chain joins TRBV1 and TRBJ2-7; no DNA check was done on the table's D call, TRBD2. TRBV1 is given as a pseudogene. The CDR3 covers 17 residues. The CDR3 coding sequence is TGCACCAGCAGCCAAGCCCGACTAGCGGGGAGGACCTACGAGCAGTACTTC. It codes for CTSSQARLAGRTYEQYF.

The V call is TRBV11-2, the J call TRBJ2-3; 13 bases line up with TRBD2. Germline CDR1 reads SGHAT; CDR2 reads FQNNGV. The CDR3 is 17 residues long. V lost 5 bases to trimming and J lost 2 bases; unmatched junction nucleotides: 7. The CDR3 protein is CASSPRTSGRLTDTQYF. CDR3 DNA: TGTGCCAGCAGCCCTCGGACTAGCGGGAGACTCACAGATACGCAGTATTTT.

This sequence joins TRBV27 and TRBJ1-1; D remains unclear. The CDR3 covers 13 residues. Between the trimmed V and J ends, which lost 3 bases and 5 bases, there was a span of 10 bases. Germline CDR1 and CDR2: MNHEY and SMNVEV (reference sequence). The CDR3 region is CASSFQAGTEAFF. Written as DNA, the CDR3 is TGTGCCAGCAGTTTTCAGGCGGGGACTGAAGCTTTCTTT.

The chain links TRBV28 to TRBJ2-6; D is possibly TRBD1 (5 bases). Trimming stripped 5 bases from V and 4 bases from J, with 9 bases between. CDR1 and CDR2 (germline): MDHEN, SYDVKM. This CDR3 has 14 residues. The CDR3 sequence: CASSQGSGANVLTF. CDR3 DNA: TGTGCCAGCAGTCAGGGTTCGGGGGCCAACGTCCTGACTTTC.

This chain joins TRBV19 and TRBJ2-5; 7 nucleotides align to TRBD1. The CDR3 length is 13 residues. CDR1 is LNHDA, CDR2 SQIVND, per germline (reference sequence). The trim removed 5 bases at V and 3 bases at J, leaving 3 bases unmatched. The CDR3 sequence is CASSWGQKETQYF. The CDR3 DNA sequence: TGTGCCAGTAGTTGGGGACAGAAAGAGACCCAGTACTTC.